This note documents a single T cell receptor (beta chain) sequence. No antigen is known for it. Germline CDR1 MRHNA, CDR2 SNTAGT. V lost 5 bases to trimming and J lost 2 bases; unmatched junction nucleotides: 5. This CDR3 has 15 amino acids. This record belongs to a study of T cells in tuberculosis. Study-wide context: CD1B tetramers identified T cells specific for mycobacterial lipid GMM. Within 7 days of starting treatment, or before, PBMC were stored.

Documented time point: new active TB diagnosis, blood taken before or within 7 days of starting treatment. Only in-frame clones appear in the TCRdb table, and some are missing; sequencing was by immunoSEQ multiplex PCR. The sample records tens of thousands of clones, around 90% being singletons. General study points: Smaller alpha distances in active tuberculosis partly reflected shorter CDR3-alpha lengths. GMM-specific TCRs were nearer to active tuberculosis alpha repertoires, suggesting expansion.

This sequence originates from an adult with tuberculosis. Sequenced material: PBMCs, taken at tuberculosis diagnosis. The chain joins TRBV6-4 to TRBJ2-2, with 7 bases matching TRBD1. The CDR3 DNA reads as TGTGCCAGCAGTCGGGACAGCTCTAACACCGGGGAGCTGTTTTTT. Its translation: CASSRDSSNTGELFF.